This T cell receptor beta chain was recovered during a study of blood T cell repertoires in COVID-19. The length of the CDR3 is 16 residues. The germline V gene has CDR1 SEHNR and CDR2 FQNEAQ (reference sequence). With V trimmed by 4 bases and J by 8 bases, 11 bases remained unmatched. Repertoires were generated with immunoSEQ multiplex PCR, while TCRdb's copy carries only in-frame clones and drops some. The repertoire holds some 300,000 clones, around 84% seen once, with about 4% in the top ten. This clonotype originated in a man aged 25 to 45 who had recovered from COVID-19. This chain links TRBV7-9 with TRBJ2-1; 10 bases are shared with TRBD1. The sample consisted of PBMCs or T cells enriched from blood (not recorded which). The CDR3 sequence: CASSSPRDRGSHEQFF. Here the CDR3 DNA reads TGTGCCAGCAGCTCTCCCCGGGACAGGGGATCCCATGAGCAGTTCTTC.